This T cell receptor (beta chain) was identified during a study of vaccination and CD4 T cells after COVID-19. Treatment here: approximately 11-day PBMC culture with coronavirus spike peptide pools or control peptides (ViraFEST assay). More than 1.5 million PBMCs per well were cultured with roughly 9.6 IU/ml IL-2 and 9 to 10 ug/ml peptide pools. CDR1 MNHNS and CDR2 SASEGT come from the germline V gene. V gave up 7 bases and J gave up 3 bases, with 28 bases separating them. The CDR3 extends over 19 amino acids. Of note for this clonotype: The antigen is undetermined.

Sequenced with the Oncomine TCR Beta short-read assay was DNA taken from cultured CD4+ T cells. Via MiXCR, TCRdb re-called the PCR reads, giving one row per CDR3 protein. The sample holds approximately 17,000 distinct CDR3 sequences, more than 55% seen once. The origin of this receptor is a human donor who had recovered from COVID-19. The chain couples TRBV6-1 to TRBJ2-1; possibly TRBD2 for D (6 bases). The sample consisted of CD4+ T cells from blood, cultured in vitro. Here the CDR3 DNA reads TGTGCCAGCACCCAAGGCGGAGCGGGCCCTGGTACGTTCTACAATGAGCAGTTCTTC. Amino acids: CASTQGGAGPGTFYNEQFF.